The 27 T cell receptor beta chains reported below all come from one sample, sequenced in a study of T cell responses to AZD1222 COVID-19 vaccine. Profiling relied on immunoSEQ multiplex PCR, and the TCRdb table lists in-frame clones only, not all of them. Of 90,000 to 130,000 clones listed, roughly four fifths were seen once; the top ten hold 4% to 5%. Sequences were derived from peripheral blood, sampled on day 0 of AZD1222 vaccination. The receptor source for this set is an adult in good health.

This clone was recorded a few times. This sequence joins TRBV19 and TRBJ1-2; TRBD1 aligns across 9 bases. The J segment lost 1 base and the V segment lost 5 bases, leaving 8 bases of the junction unmatched. Germline V gives CDR1 LNHDA, CDR2 SQIVND (reference sequence). The CDR3 sequence is 16 residues long. CDR3 in DNA: TGTGCCAGTAGTCCAGCCGGGACAGGGCTTAACTATGGCTACACCTTC. It encodes CASSPAGTGLNYGYTF.

The V gene is TRBV7-9, the J gene TRBJ1-5; unclear D gene. The CDR3 covers 18 residues. Trimming removed 4 bases at V and 0 bases at J, with 19 bases between. CDR1 is SEHNR and CDR2 is FQNEAQ in the germline V gene (reference sequence). The CDR3 nucleotides read TGTGCCAGCAGCTGGTGGAGGACGGTGAATTATAGCAATCAGCCCCAGCATTTT. Protein sequence: CASSWWRTVNYSNQPQHF.

The genes are TRBV27 and TRBJ1-1; 9 positions agree with TRBD1. J was trimmed by 4 bases and V by 8 bases; bases with no gene match: 8. Germline CDR1 is MNHEY and CDR2 is SMNVEV (reference sequence). The CDR3 has 14 residues. The CDR3 coding sequence is TGTGCCAGCCTGGGGGGACAGGGCCCCACTGAAGCTTTCTTT. Translation: CASLGGQGPTEAFF.

The rearrangement joins TRBV28 to TRBJ1-6, with a possible D match to TRBD1 (5 bases). The CDR3 runs to 15 residues. The V end lost 3 bases, the J end lost 9 bases, and 15 bases lay between the germline ends. Germline assignment: CDR1 MDHEN and CDR2 SYDVKM. The CDR3 reads CASSFTGRASSPLHF. The CDR3 coding sequence is TGTGCCAGCAGTTTCACGGGGCGTGCTAGTTCACCCCTCCACTTT.

V and J are TRBV4-1 and TRBJ2-7, with TRBD1 matching 10 bases. The J segment lost 3 bases and the V segment lost 1 base, leaving 6 bases of the junction unmatched. The CDR3 extends over 16 amino acids. Germline values: CDR1 MGHRA, CDR2 YSYEKL. CDR3 protein: CASSQASTGGVYEQYF. The CDR3 region has the DNA TGCGCCAGCAGCCAAGCGTCGACAGGGGGCGTCTACGAGCAGTACTTC.

The chain uses TRBV6-6 and TRBJ1-2; weak D call: TRBD1 (5 bases). The CDR3 runs 13 residues. V was shortened by 6 bases and J by 4 bases, with 12 bases between the two germline ends. Germline values: CDR1 MNHNY, CDR2 SVGAGI (reference sequence). CDR3 amino acids: CASSQPGSYGYTF. Here the CDR3 DNA reads TGTGCCAGCAGCCAGCCAGGGTCCTATGGCTACACCTTC.

This clone was seen once. The genes are TRBV19 and TRBJ2-1; a weak D match, TRBD2 (5 bases). This CDR3 region has 14 residues. V was pared by 4 bases and J by 2 bases, with 9 bases between. Germline assignment: CDR1 LNHDA and CDR2 SQIVND (reference sequence). The CDR3 DNA follows: TGTGCCAGTAGTAGAAGCGGAACCTACAATGAGCAGTTCTTC. Its protein product is CASSRSGTYNEQFF. The variable domain in full, completed from reference TRBV19 and TRBJ2-1, reads DGGITQSPKYLFRKEGQNVTLSCEQNLNHDAMYWYRQDPGQGLRLIYYSQIVNDFQKGDIAEGYSVSREKKESFPLTVTSAQKNPTAFYLCASSRSGTYNEQFFGPGTRLTVL.

V and J are TRBV7-2 and TRBJ2-3, with D hard to call. The CDR3 sequence is 14 residues long. The V gene lost 2 bases and the J gene lost 1 base, with 7 bases spanning the gap. Germline assignment: CDR1 SGHTA and CDR2 FQGNSA. The CDR3 sequence: CASSLTGGTDTQYF. In DNA form, the CDR3 reads TGTGCCAGCAGCTTAACTGGGGGCACAGATACGCAGTATTTT.

The chain recombines TRBV4-3 with TRBJ2-1; TRBD1 might be the D (6 bases). Germline CDR1 reads LGHNA; CDR2 reads YSLEER. V was shortened by 2 bases and J by 7 bases, with 15 bases between the two germline ends. The CDR3 contains 15 residues. The CDR3 sequence: CASSQPGAGRNEQFF. The CDR3 DNA reads as TGCGCCAGCAGCCAACCAGGGGCCGGTAGGAATGAGCAGTTCTTC.

V is TRBV7-2 and J is TRBJ2-3, with D tentatively TRBD2 (6 bases). This CDR3 is built from 15 residues. Germline loops: CDR1 SGHTA, CDR2 FQGNSA. Between the trimmed V and J ends, which lost 1 base and 2 bases, there was a span of 10 bases. CDR3 sequence (DNA): TGTGCCAGCAGCTTAGAGGCGGGAACCACAGATACGCAGTATTTT. Translation gives CASSLEAGTTDTQYF.

The chain has TRBV7-2 and TRBJ2-3; D unclear. Trimming took 1 base from V and 8 from J, leaving 10 bases between them. The length of the CDR3 is 13 residues. Germline V gene data show CDR1 as SGHTA and CDR2 as FQGNSA. The CDR3 loop reads CASSLGAAATQYF. CDR3 DNA: TGTGCCAGCAGCTTAGGGGCCGCAGCTACGCAGTATTTT. The full variable domain, completed using reference TRBV7-2 and TRBJ2-3, is GAGVSQSPSNKVTEKGKDVELRCDPISGHTALYWYRQSLGQGLEFLIYFQGNSAPDKSGLPSDRFSAERTGGSVSTLTIQRTQQEDSAVYLCASSLGAAATQYFGPGTRLTVL.

The chain carries TRBV2 and TRBJ1-5; D is perhaps TRBD1 (5 bases). With 10 bases removed from V and 11 bases from J, the gap between germline ends came to 21 bases. The CDR3 runs 13 residues. Germline V gene lookup returns CDR1 SNHLY and CDR2 FYNNEI. The CDR3 DNA sequence: TGTGCCATCGGTCTAGCCGACAGAAAGGCCCAGCATTTT. Its protein is CAIGLADRKAQHF. Looking up the rest from reference TRBV2 and TRBJ1-5 gives the full variable domain: EPEVTQTPSHQVTQMGQEVILRCVPISNHLYFYWYRQILGQKVEFLVSFYNNEISEKSEIFDDQFSVERPDGSNFTLKIRSTKLEDSAMYFCAIGLADRKAQHFGDGTRLSIL.

The J gene is TRBJ1-3, the V gene TRBV19; D is possibly TRBD1 (6 bases). Trimming took off 6 bases at V and 0 bases at J, with 9 bases between the two ends. Germline loops: CDR1 LNHDA, CDR2 SQIVND (reference sequence). The length of the CDR3 is 14 residues. CDR3 sequence reads: CASRTDSSGNTIYF. Written as DNA, the CDR3 is TGTGCCAGTAGAACGGACAGCTCTGGAAACACCATATATTTT.

J is TRBJ1-1 and V is TRBV28, with 7 bases lining up with TRBD1. V trimming: 2 bases; J trimming: 5 bases; junction bases outside the gene matches: 17. Germline CDR1 and CDR2: MDHEN and SYDVKM. CDR3 size: 18 residues. CDR3 sequence (DNA): TGTGCCAGCAGTTTAGTCCCTTCTAGGGGGCTGGTGGGGACTGAAGCTTTCTTT. Its translation: CASSLVPSRGLVGTEAFF. Combining the CDR3 with reference TRBV28 and TRBJ1-1 gives the whole variable domain DVKVTQSSRYLVKRTGEKVFLECVQDMDHENMFWYRQDPGLGLRLIYFSYDVKMKEKGDIPEGYSVSREKKERFSLILESASTNQTSMYLCASSLVPSRGLVGTEAFFGQGTRLTVV.

This chain connects TRBV7-2 to TRBJ2-5; TRBD2 matches 10 bases. V was clipped by 1 base and J by 8 bases; unmatched bases: 4. This CDR3 contains 14 residues. CDR1 and CDR2 from the germline V gene are SGHTA and FQGNSA. In DNA, the CDR3 is TGTGCCAGCAGCTTAGATTCTAGCGGGGGTACCCAGTACTTC. This sequence encodes CASSLDSSGGTQYF.

The chain couples TRBV11-2 to TRBJ2-3; no definite D call. Germline values: CDR1 SGHAT, CDR2 FQNNGV. This CDR3 contains 14 residues. V lost 2 bases and J lost 4, with 10 bases in between. The CDR3 spells CASSLIASADTQYF. The CDR3 DNA sequence: TGTGCCAGCAGCTTAATCGCTTCCGCAGATACGCAGTATTTT. Full variable domain (missing parts from reference TRBV11-2 and TRBJ2-3): EAGVAQSPRYKIIEKRQSVAFWCNPISGHATLYWYQQILGQGPKLLIQFQNNGVVDDSQLPKDRFSAERLKGVDSTLKIQPAKLEDSAVYLCASSLIASADTQYFGPGTRLTVL.

This chain uses TRBV6-5 with TRBJ1-1, with D unclear. Germline CDR1 reads MNHEY; CDR2 reads SVGAGI. The CDR3 is 15 amino acids. The V gene lost 5 bases and the J gene lost 1 base, with 14 bases spanning the gap. CDR3 in amino acids: CASSTYPDGNTEAFF. The CDR3 DNA sequence: TGTGCCAGCAGTACATATCCCGACGGGAACACTGAAGCTTTCTTT.

The chain uses TRBV11-2 and TRBJ1-4; D is undetermined. The CDR3 length is 15 residues. The V end lost 0 bases, the J end lost 7 bases, and 12 bases lay between the germline ends. The germline CDR1 and CDR2 sequences are SGHAT and FQNNGV. The CDR3 DNA is TGTGCCAGCAGCTTAGAAGTAGGGTGGGGTGAAAAACTGTTTTTT. As protein: CASSLEVGWGEKLFF.

V is TRBV12-5 and J is TRBJ1-1; the D gene is possibly TRBD1 (5 bases). Trimming removed 7 bases at V and 3 bases at J, with 18 bases between. Germline V lookup: CDR1 LGHNT, CDR2 FRNRAP. This CDR3 region has 15 residues. CDR3 sequence: CASAMHYGGYTEAFF. In DNA form, the CDR3 reads TGTGCTAGTGCCATGCATTACGGGGGGTACACTGAAGCTTTCTTT.

The rearrangement links TRBV4-1 to TRBJ1-3, with 8 bases lining up with TRBD1. The CDR3 spans 18 residues. Trimming cost V 1 base and J 0 bases; bases outside gene matches: 8. Per germline, CDR1 MGHRA and CDR2 YSYEKL. CDR3 DNA: TGCGCCAGCAGCCAAGGGACAGGGATGATTAACTCTGGAAACACCATATATTTT. Translating it yields CASSQGTGMINSGNTIYF.

The chain links TRBV19 to TRBJ1-5; 10 bases fit TRBD1. Germline loops: CDR1 LNHDA, CDR2 SQIVND (reference sequence). The trim removed 5 bases at V and 2 bases at J, leaving 6 bases unmatched. CDR3 length: 16 residues. The CDR3 region has the DNA TGTGCCAGTAGTTCGCGACAGGGGGCCGGCAATCAGCCCCAGCATTTT. Translation gives CASSSRQGAGNQPQHF.

The V call is TRBV10-2, the J call TRBJ2-7; tentatively, D is TRBD1 or TRBD2 (7 bases each). The CDR3 runs 13 residues. The germline V gene has CDR1 WSHSY and CDR2 SAAADI. Trimming took off 4 bases at V and 9 bases at J, with 16 bases between the two ends. The CDR3 coding sequence is TGCGCCAGCAGTGGGGAGGGGGCGCAGGTGCAGTACTTC. It specifies CASSGEGAQVQYF.

A few counts support this clone. The V gene is TRBV7-2, the J gene TRBJ1-4; perhaps TRBD1 as D (6 bases). Trimming pared 1 base from V and 4 bases from J, leaving 13 bases between. Per the germline V gene, CDR1 is SGHTA and CDR2 is FQGNSA. The CDR3 extends over 16 amino acids. The CDR3 reads CASSLGGQGSNEKLFF. In DNA form, the CDR3 reads TGTGCCAGCAGCTTAGGAGGCCAGGGGAGTAATGAAAAACTGTTTTTT. The whole variable domain, remainder taken from reference TRBV7-2 and TRBJ1-4, is GAGVSQSPSNKVTEKGKDVELRCDPISGHTALYWYRQSLGQGLEFLIYFQGNSAPDKSGLPSDRFSAERTGGSVSTLTIQRTQQEDSAVYLCASSLGGQGSNEKLFFGSGTQLSVL.

The rearrangement uses TRBV10-1 and TRBJ1-2; D remains unclear. Trimming shortened V by 3 bases and J by 8 bases, and 13 bases separated the two germline ends. Germline loops: CDR1 WNHNN, CDR2 SYGVQD (reference sequence). The length of the CDR3 is 13 residues. CDR3 sequence reads: CASSEGRQRGYTF. The CDR3 DNA reads as TGCGCCAGCAGTGAAGGAAGGCAAAGAGGCTACACCTTC.

This chain links TRBV7-2 with TRBJ1-3; the D is unclear. The CDR3 consists of 15 residues. Germline V gives CDR1 SGHTA, CDR2 FQGNSA. Trimming shortened V by 4 bases and J by 0 bases, and 10 bases separated the two germline ends. The CDR3 sequence: CASSSRTLSGNTIYF. CDR3 DNA: TGTGCCAGCAGCTCCAGGACCCTCTCTGGAAACACCATATATTTT.

The chain employs TRBV24-1 and TRBJ2-4, with D possibly being TRBD2 (6 bases). This CDR3 region has 16 residues. The V and J ends lost 9 bases and 7 bases respectively, with 24 bases between them. CDR1 is KGHDR, CDR2 SFDVKD, per germline. CDR3 protein: CATSSSDPWGRNIQYF. The CDR3 nucleotides are TGTGCCACCTCCTCCTCTGACCCGTGGGGGAGGAACATTCAGTACTTC.

The chain joins TRBV5-1 to TRBJ2-5; 11 bases match TRBD2. The CDR3 totals 15 residues. The junction had 5 bases not matched to a gene; V was cut back by 2 bases and J by 5 bases. Germline V gives CDR1 SGHRS, CDR2 YFSETQ. Here the CDR3 reads CASSFVTSGAETQYF. As DNA, the CDR3 is TGCGCCAGCAGCTTCGTGACTAGCGGGGCGGAGACCCAGTACTTC.